The 32 T cell receptor beta chains below all came from one sample that was sequenced in a study of T cell repertoires in cytomegalovirus infection. TCRdb redid the calling of the reads with MiXCR, one entry per CDR3 protein. The sample carries about 34,000 distinct CDR3 sequences, 40% to 65% recorded once. These receptors lack a known antigen. The sample in question was CD8+ T cells from cultured PBMCs, obtained from culture after CMV antigen stimulation. These receptors all come from a human donor in good health (CMV status not recorded). Some clones in this sample may be carry-over from other donors' samples.

This chain connects TRBV30 to TRBJ2-2; no reliable D call. V was shortened by 4 bases and J by 4 bases, with 4 bases between the two germline ends. The CDR3 extends over 11 amino acids. Germline CDR1 and CDR2: GTSNPN and SVGIG (reference sequence). CDR3 amino acids: CAWTLTGELFF. The DNA for the CDR3 is TGTGCCTGGACTCTCACCGGGGAGCTGTTTTTT. Full variable domain (outside the CDR3, taken from reference TRBV30 and TRBJ2-2): SQTIHQWPATLVQPVGSPLSLECTVEGTSNPNLYWYRQAAGRGLQLLFYSVGIGQISSEVPQNLSASRPQDRQFILSSKKLLLSDSGFYLCAWTLTGELFFGEGSRLTVL.

The CDR3 loop is CASSLLAGDGEQFF. In DNA, the CDR3 is TGTGCCAGCAGCTTGCTAGCGGGAGATGGTGAGCAGTTCTTC. The chain combines TRBV7-4 with TRBJ2-1; 10 nucleotides agree with TRBD2. V lost 3 bases to trimming and J lost 9 bases; unmatched junction nucleotides: 5. Germline V gives CDR1 SGHVT, CDR2 SQSDAQ. This CDR3 contains 14 residues.

The chain is built from TRBV20-1 and TRBJ2-3, with TRBD2 matching over 12 bases. Per germline, CDR1 DFQATT and CDR2 SNEGSKA (reference sequence). V shed 5 bases, J shed 2 bases, and the junction held 17 bases outside the gene matches. The length of the CDR3 is 19 residues. The CDR3 DNA follows: TGCAGTGCTCGCACACTAGCGGGGGGCCCATACCTCTCCACAGATACGCAGTATTTT. Its translation is CSARTLAGGPYLSTDTQYF.

This clonotype was seen more than once but under ten times. In DNA, the CDR3 is TGTGCCAGCAGCCCGGGGCCGCCGGATGGCTACACCTTC. As protein: CASSPGPPDGYTF. V is TRBV12-3 or TRBV12-4 and J is TRBJ1-2; possible D gene TRBD1, 5 bases. This CDR3 is 13 amino acids long. Trimming removed 6 bases from V and 6 bases from J, with 14 bases in between.

The chain is built from TRBV7-8 and TRBJ2-2, with D perhaps TRBD2 (6 bases). V shed 5 bases and J shed 2 bases, with 15 bases lying between them. The CDR3 runs 16 residues. The germline V gene encodes CDR1 SGHVS and CDR2 FQNEAQ. The CDR3 loop reads CASSPGGLLNTGELFF. CDR3 sequence (DNA): TGTGCCAGCAGCCCTGGCGGACTATTAAACACCGGGGAGCTGTTTTTT.

The chain joins TRBV6-5 to TRBJ2-2; D perhaps matches TRBD2 (7 bases). This CDR3 contains 14 residues. The germline V gene has CDR1 MNHEY and CDR2 SVGAGI. V was pared by 5 bases and J by 3 bases, with 10 bases between. CDR3: CASSQGGDTGELFF. CDR3 DNA: TGTGCCAGCAGTCAAGGGGGGGACACCGGGGAGCTGTTTTTT.

The rearrangement uses TRBV29-1 and TRBJ1-2; TRBD1 aligns across 10 bases. Unmatched junction bases numbered 11, after V lost 6 bases and J lost 4 bases. This CDR3 has 15 amino acids. Germline CDR1 reads SQVTM; CDR2 reads ANQGSEA. The CDR3 DNA reads TGCAGCGTAACCGGGACAGGGGCTTCTAGCTATGGCTACACCTTC. Protein: CSVTGTGASSYGYTF.

The CDR3 region has the DNA TGTGCCAGCAGCCCGGGACAGGGTAATTCACCCCTCCACTTT. It encodes CASSPGQGNSPLHF. The chain employs TRBV7-9 and TRBJ1-6; 9 bases are shared with TRBD1. Losses at the gene ends were 5 bases for V and 6 bases for J; bases not matched to a gene: 2. Looked up from germline, CDR1 is SEHNR and CDR2 is FQNEAQ (reference sequence). The CDR3 runs to 14 residues.

The chain recombines TRBV20-1 with TRBJ2-1; 10 bases fit TRBD1. CDR1 and CDR2 from the germline V gene are DFQATT and SNEGSKA (reference sequence). The CDR3 spans 15 residues. V shed 0 bases, J shed 8 bases, and the junction held 7 bases outside the gene matches. The CDR3 DNA is TGCAGTGCTAGAGACGGACAGGGGGTGGGCGATGAGCAGTTCTTC. This codes for CSARDGQGVGDEQFF.

V gene TRBV19 combines with J gene TRBJ2-7, with TRBD1 identical over 8 bases. The CDR3 is 14 residues long. With 6 bases clipped from V and 6 bases from J, the junction kept 10 bases outside the gene matches. Germline V lookup: CDR1 LNHDA, CDR2 SQIVND (reference sequence). The CDR3 nucleotides read TGTGCCAGTAGCCTCGGGACAGGACAATTCGAGCAGTACTTC. This sequence encodes CASSLGTGQFEQYF.

In its sample, this clonotype was seen a few times. The gene calls are TRBV4-2 and TRBJ2-1, with a possible D match to TRBD2 (6 bases). The germline V gene encodes CDR1 LGHNA and CDR2 YNFKEQ. V gave up 0 bases and J gave up 2 bases, with 23 bases separating them. The CDR3 sequence is 20 residues long. The CDR3 here is CASSQEWPWPSEDPYNEQFF. The DNA for the CDR3 is TGTGCCAGCAGCCAAGAGTGGCCCTGGCCTAGCGAGGACCCCTACAATGAGCAGTTCTTC.

The J gene is TRBJ2-1, the V gene TRBV7-3, with 7 bases aligning to TRBD1. J lost 8 bases, V lost 2 bases, and 9 bases had no gene match. This CDR3 has 15 residues. Germline V lookup: CDR1 SGHTA, CDR2 FQGTGA. The CDR3 protein is CASSLRQGVGDEQFF. CDR3 DNA: TGTGCCAGCAGCTTACGACAGGGAGTTGGAGATGAGCAGTTCTTC.

This clonotype occurred a few times. The gene calls are TRBV7-2 and TRBJ1-3; D is uncertain. The V gene's germline CDR1 is SGHTA and CDR2 FQGNSA. Trimming removed 3 bases from V and 3 bases from J, with 12 bases in between. This CDR3 region has 15 residues. CDR3 coding DNA: TGTGCCAGCAGCTTCTCCGGTCGAGGTGGAAACACCATATATTTT. This codes for CASSFSGRGGNTIYF.

The chain employs TRBV7-2 and TRBJ2-2; no clear D. This CDR3 region has 14 residues. Germline loops: CDR1 SGHTA, CDR2 FQGNSA. The V and J ends lost 0 bases and 8 bases respectively, with 10 bases between them. CDR3 nucleotides: TGTGCCAGCAGCTTAGCGTTCCAGACGGGGGAGCTGTTTTTT. Its translation: CASSLAFQTGELFF.

The chain joins TRBV12-3 or TRBV12-4 to TRBJ1-5; the D is unclear. This CDR3 is built from 14 residues. V was shortened by 5 bases and J by 7 bases, with 15 bases between the two germline ends. This CDR3 is CASSPPLENQPQHF. In DNA, the CDR3 is TGTGCCAGCAGTCCACCCCTTGAGAACCAGCCCCAGCATTTT.

The chain joins TRBV20-1 to TRBJ1-5, with unresolved D. V was cut by 2 bases and J by 0 bases, with 8 bases left in between. CDR1 DFQATT and CDR2 SNEGSKA come from the germline V gene (reference sequence). The CDR3 extends over 14 amino acids. In nucleotides, the CDR3 is TGCAGTGCTAGATATGACACTAGCAATCAGCCCCAGCATTTT. Encoded protein: CSARYDTSNQPQHF.

The chain has TRBV7-8 and TRBJ2-1, with 13 bases fitting TRBD2. Germline V CDR1 and CDR2: SGHVS, FQNEAQ. The CDR3 contains 18 residues. V shed 5 bases, J shed 3 bases, and the junction held 10 bases outside the gene matches. The CDR3 protein is CASSAGLAGVDFYNEQFF. CDR3 DNA: TGTGCCAGCAGCGCCGGACTAGCGGGAGTGGATTTCTACAATGAGCAGTTCTTC.

This chain connects TRBV12-3 or TRBV12-4 to TRBJ1-6, with no clear D. The CDR3 totals 12 residues. Trimming took 8 bases from V and 9 from J, leaving 11 bases between them. In DNA, the CDR3 is TGTGCCAGCGGGAGAGGGAGTTCACCCCTCCACTTT. This codes for CASGRGSSPLHF.

CDR3 nucleotides: TGTGCCACCAGTGACGTCCGTAGGCGGGTGAATGAGCAGTTCTTC. Translated: CATSDVRRRVNEQFF. The chain carries TRBV24-1 and TRBJ2-1; a possible D gene is TRBD2 (5 bases). Trimming cost V 4 bases and J 7 bases, with 16 bases left between them. CDR3 length equals 15 residues. Germline V gene sequence: CDR1 KGHDR, CDR2 SFDVKD.

This clonotype was seen only once. The chain links TRBV20-1 to TRBJ1-2; the match to TRBD1 covers 7 bases. Trimming cost V 5 bases and J 3 bases; bases outside gene matches: 9. Germline V gene data show CDR1 as DFQATT and CDR2 as SNEGSKA (reference sequence). The length of the CDR3 is 14 residues. CDR3 coding DNA: TGCAGTGCTGGACCCGACAGGGTCGACTATGGCTACACCTTC. Translating gives CSAGPDRVDYGYTF.

This clonotype was detected only a few times. The chain uses TRBV5-6 and TRBJ1-6, with D possibly matching TRBD1 (6 bases). CDR1 is SGHDT and CDR2 is YYEEEE in the germline V gene. V lost 4 bases, J lost 1 base, and 9 bases lay in between. The CDR3 spans 15 residues. CDR3 sequence reads: CASSRRGSYNSPLHF. As DNA, the CDR3 is TGTGCCAGCAGCCGCAGGGGTTCCTATAATTCACCCCTCCACTTT.

Only a few counts were recorded for this clonotype. The V call is TRBV7-8, the J call TRBJ1-6; D might be TRBD1 (6 bases). Germline V lookup: CDR1 SGHVS, CDR2 FQNEAQ. The CDR3 sequence is 17 residues long. The V gene lost 4 bases and the J gene lost 0 bases, with 13 bases spanning the gap. The CDR3 DNA reads TGTGCCAGCAGCTCCGGGACAATGAGCTCCTATAATTCACCCCTCCACTTT. Translating gives CASSSGTMSSYNSPLHF.

The chain is built from TRBV5-5 and TRBJ1-2; D ambiguous. The length of the CDR3 is 16 residues. The germline V and J ends were trimmed by 0 bases and 5 bases, with 17 bases remaining between them. Germline CDR1 SGHKS, CDR2 YYEKEE (reference sequence). CDR3 in DNA: TGTGCCAGCAGCTTGGACCCCCGCGGGGAGTGGTATGGCTACACCTTC. This codes for CASSLDPRGEWYGYTF.

This clonotype showed up just a few times. The V and J genes are TRBV6-1 and TRBJ2-2; D remains unclear. The CDR3 runs to 18 residues. V was cut by 0 bases and J by 5 bases, with 19 bases left in between. In germline, CDR1 is MNHNS, CDR2 SASEGT. The CDR3 region has the DNA TGTGCCAGCAGTGAAGCATATGGGTTCCAAGGGTCGACCGGGGAGCTGTTTTTT. Its protein is CASSEAYGFQGSTGELFF.

V usage is TRBV6-1 and J usage is TRBJ1-3, with D unresolved. CDR1 and CDR2 (germline): MNHNS, SASEGT. The CDR3 loop spans 15 amino acids. Trimming removed 0 bases at V and 2 bases at J, with 8 bases between. The CDR3 loop is CASSEALSAGNTIYF. The CDR3 DNA reads TGTGCCAGCAGTGAAGCGCTCAGCGCTGGAAACACCATATATTTT.

The chain joins TRBV27 to TRBJ1-2, with D perhaps TRBD1 (5 bases). The CDR3 totals 15 residues. Per the germline V gene, CDR1 is MNHEY and CDR2 is SMNVEV (reference sequence). Trimming pared 2 bases from V and 4 bases from J, leaving 14 bases between. For the CDR3, the DNA is TGTGCCAGCAGTTTAGAGGGGACCGTCTCCTATGGCTACACCTTC. Protein: CASSLEGTVSYGYTF.

The J gene is TRBJ2-7, the V gene TRBV7-9; the D is unclear. The CDR3 spans 15 residues. The germline V gene encodes CDR1 SEHNR and CDR2 FQNEAQ (reference sequence). The V end lost 4 bases, the J end lost 3 bases, and 16 bases lay between the germline ends. Here the CDR3 reads CASSSLLQLSYEQYF. In DNA form, the CDR3 reads TGTGCCAGCAGCTCCCTCCTTCAGCTGAGCTACGAGCAGTACTTC.

CDR3 amino acids: CASSLQRQSNEQFF. The CDR3 DNA reads as TGTGCCAGCAGTTTGCAGCGACAAAGCAATGAGCAGTTCTTC. The rearrangement joins TRBV12-3 or TRBV12-4 to TRBJ2-1; D is unclear. Trimming stripped 3 bases from V and 6 bases from J, with 12 bases between. The CDR3 totals 14 residues.

In its sample, this clonotype was seen many times. The chain has TRBV6-1 and TRBJ1-1; 8 bases line up with TRBD1. Germline V gene lookup returns CDR1 MNHNS and CDR2 SASEGT. V lost 4 bases and J lost 6; bases outside the gene matches: 7. The CDR3 runs to 14 residues. Here the CDR3 reads CASSGDRGIPEAFF. CDR3 coding DNA: TGTGCCAGCAGTGGAGACAGGGGAATCCCTGAAGCTTTCTTT.

This clonotype was detected only once. The chain is built from TRBV10-3 and TRBJ1-6; 8 positions match TRBD1. V lost 8 bases to trimming and J lost 2 bases; unmatched junction nucleotides: 5. Germline V gene data show CDR1 as ENHRY and CDR2 as SYGVKD. There are 15 residues in the CDR3. CDR3 sequence (DNA): TGTGCCATCCAGGGGGCCAGAGCCTATAATTCACCCCTCCACTTT. It translates to CAIQGARAYNSPLHF.

This chain joins TRBV6-2 or TRBV6-3 and TRBJ1-2, with 9 bases lining up with TRBD1. The CDR3 loop spans 13 amino acids. V lost 4 bases to trimming and J lost 4 bases; unmatched junction nucleotides: 1. Germline assignment: CDR1 MNHEY and CDR2 SVGEGT. Here the CDR3 reads CASSWDRAYGYTF. CDR3 DNA sequence: TGTGCCAGCAGTTGGGACAGGGCCTATGGCTACACCTTC.

The rearrangement uses TRBV25-1 and TRBJ1-1; 12 nucleotides match TRBD1. CDR3 length: 14 amino acids. Germline V gene data show CDR1 as MGHDK and CDR2 as SYGVNS. Unmatched junction bases numbered 4, after V lost 3 bases and J lost 8 bases. Written as DNA, the CDR3 is TGTGCCAGCAGTGATTTGGGACAGGGGGCGGAAGCTTTCTTT. Translating gives CASSDLGQGAEAFF.